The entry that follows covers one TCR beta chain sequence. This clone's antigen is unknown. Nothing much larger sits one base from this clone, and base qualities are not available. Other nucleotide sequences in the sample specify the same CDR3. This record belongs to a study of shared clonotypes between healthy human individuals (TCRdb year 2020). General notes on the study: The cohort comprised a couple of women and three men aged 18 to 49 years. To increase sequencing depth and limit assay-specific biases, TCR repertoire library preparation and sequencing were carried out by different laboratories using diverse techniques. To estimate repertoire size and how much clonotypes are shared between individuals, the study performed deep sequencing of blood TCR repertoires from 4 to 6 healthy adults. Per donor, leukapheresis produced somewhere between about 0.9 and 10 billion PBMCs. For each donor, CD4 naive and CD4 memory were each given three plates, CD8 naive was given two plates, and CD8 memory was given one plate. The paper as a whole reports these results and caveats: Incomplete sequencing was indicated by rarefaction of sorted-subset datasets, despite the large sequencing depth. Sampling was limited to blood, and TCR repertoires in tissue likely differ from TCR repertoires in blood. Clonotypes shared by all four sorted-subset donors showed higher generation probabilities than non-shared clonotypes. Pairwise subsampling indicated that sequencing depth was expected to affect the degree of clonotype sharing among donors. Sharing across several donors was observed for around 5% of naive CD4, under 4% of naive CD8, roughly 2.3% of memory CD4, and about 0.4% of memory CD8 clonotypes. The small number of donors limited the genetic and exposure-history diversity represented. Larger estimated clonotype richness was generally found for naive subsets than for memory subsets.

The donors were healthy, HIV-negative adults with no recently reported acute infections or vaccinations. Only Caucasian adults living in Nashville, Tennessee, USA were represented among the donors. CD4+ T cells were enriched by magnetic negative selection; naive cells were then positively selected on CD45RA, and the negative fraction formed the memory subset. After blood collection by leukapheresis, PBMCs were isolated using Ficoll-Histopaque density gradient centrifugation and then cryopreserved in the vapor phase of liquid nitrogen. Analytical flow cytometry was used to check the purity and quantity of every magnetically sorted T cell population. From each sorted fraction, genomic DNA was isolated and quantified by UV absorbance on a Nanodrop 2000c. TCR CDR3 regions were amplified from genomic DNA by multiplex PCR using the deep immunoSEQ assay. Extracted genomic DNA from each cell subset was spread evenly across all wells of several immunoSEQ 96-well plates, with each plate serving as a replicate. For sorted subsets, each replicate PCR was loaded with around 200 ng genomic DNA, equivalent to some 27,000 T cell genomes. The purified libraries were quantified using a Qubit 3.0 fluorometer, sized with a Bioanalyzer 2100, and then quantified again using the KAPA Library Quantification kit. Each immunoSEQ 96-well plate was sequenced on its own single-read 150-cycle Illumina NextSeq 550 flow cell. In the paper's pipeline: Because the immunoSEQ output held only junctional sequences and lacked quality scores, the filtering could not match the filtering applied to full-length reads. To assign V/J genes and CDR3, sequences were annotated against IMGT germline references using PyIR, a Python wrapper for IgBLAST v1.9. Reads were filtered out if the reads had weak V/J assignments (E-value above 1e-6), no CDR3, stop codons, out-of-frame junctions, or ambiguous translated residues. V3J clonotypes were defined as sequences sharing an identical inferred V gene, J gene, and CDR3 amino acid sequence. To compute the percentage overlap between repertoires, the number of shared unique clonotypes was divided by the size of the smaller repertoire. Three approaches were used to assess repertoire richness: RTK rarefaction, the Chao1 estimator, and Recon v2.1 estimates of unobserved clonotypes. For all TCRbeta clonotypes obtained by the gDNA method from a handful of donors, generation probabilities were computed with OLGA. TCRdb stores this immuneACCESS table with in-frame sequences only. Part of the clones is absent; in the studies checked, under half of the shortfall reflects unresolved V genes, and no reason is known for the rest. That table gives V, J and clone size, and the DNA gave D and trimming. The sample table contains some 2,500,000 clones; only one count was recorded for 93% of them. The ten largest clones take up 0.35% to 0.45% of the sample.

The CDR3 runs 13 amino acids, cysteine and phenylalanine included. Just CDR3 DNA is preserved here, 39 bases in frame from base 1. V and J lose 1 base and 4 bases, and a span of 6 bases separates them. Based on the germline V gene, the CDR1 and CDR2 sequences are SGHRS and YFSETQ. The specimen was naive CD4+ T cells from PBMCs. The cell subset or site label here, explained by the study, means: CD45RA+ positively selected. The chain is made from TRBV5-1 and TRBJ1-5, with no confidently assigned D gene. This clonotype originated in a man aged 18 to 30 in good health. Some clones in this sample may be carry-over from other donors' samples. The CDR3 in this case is CASSLSENQPQHF. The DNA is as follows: TGCGCCAGCAGCTTGAGTGAGAATCAGCCCCAGCATTTT.